This TCR beta chain was identified during a study of blood T cell repertoires in COVID-19. On the study more broadly: Donors in the United States, Italy and Spain gave samples during acute or convalescent COVID-19. From T cells, B-cell-depleted T cells, or PBMCs came the material, which was cDNA or gDNA.

The trim removed 2 bases at V and 2 bases at J, leaving 6 bases unmatched. Germline assignment: CDR1 LGHNA and CDR2 YSLEER. The CDR3 contains 18 residues. Per the original methods: Amplifying reference gene primers gave estimates of nucleated cell counts. The method was immunoSEQ multiplex PCR; TCRdb's version includes in-frame clones alone and lacks a portion of them. V and J calls and clone size follow that table, whereas D and trimming were derived from the DNA. The table shows under 170,000 clones, with approximately 83% occurring only once. The gene calls are TRBV4-3 and TRBJ2-6; 10 bases match TRBD1. The sequenced sample was peripheral blood. This TCR came from a man in his 70s with acute or convalescent COVID-19. The CDR3 DNA is TGCGCCAGCAGCCAATTGGCGACAGGGGGCGCTGGGGCCAACGTCCTGACTTTC. Encoded protein: CASSQLATGGAGANVLTF.